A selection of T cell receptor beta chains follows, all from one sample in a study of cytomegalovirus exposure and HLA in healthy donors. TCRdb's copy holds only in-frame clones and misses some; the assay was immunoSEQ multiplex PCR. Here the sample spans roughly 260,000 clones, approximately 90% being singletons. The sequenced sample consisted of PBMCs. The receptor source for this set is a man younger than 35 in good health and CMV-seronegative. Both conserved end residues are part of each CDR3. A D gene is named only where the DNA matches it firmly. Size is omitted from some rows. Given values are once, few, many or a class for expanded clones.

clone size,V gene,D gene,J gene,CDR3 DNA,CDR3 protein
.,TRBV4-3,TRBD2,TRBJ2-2,TGCGCCAGCAGCCAAGGGGGGACTAGAACCGGGGAGCTGTTTTTT,CASSQGGTRTGELFF
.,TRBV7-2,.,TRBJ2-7,TGTGCCAGCAGCTTGAACAGGGCGAGGGAGCAGTACTTC,CASSLNRAREQYF
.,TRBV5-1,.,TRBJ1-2,TGCGCCAGCAGCTCAGGGGCCGCGGACTATGGCTACACCTTC,CASSSGAADYGYTF
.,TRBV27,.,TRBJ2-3,TGTGCCAGCAGTTCTCAGGGAAATACGCAGTATTTT,CASSSQGNTQYF
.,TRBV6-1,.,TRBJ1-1,TGTGCCAGCAAGAGTCGGGGAGGGACTGAAGCTTTCTTT,CASKSRGGTEAFF
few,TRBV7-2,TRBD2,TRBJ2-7,TGTGCCAGCAGCTTACGTCTAGCGGGAGTCGATTACGAGCAGTACTTC,CASSLRLAGVDYEQYF
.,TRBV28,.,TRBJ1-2,TGTGCCAGCAACACGGGGCAGGGGAGTTATGGCTACACCTTC,CASNTGQGSYGYTF
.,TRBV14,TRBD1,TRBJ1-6,TGTGCCAGCAGCCGACAGGGTGGCTCCTATAATTCACCCCTCCACTTT,CASSRQGGSYNSPLHF
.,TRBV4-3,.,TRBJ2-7,TGCGCCAGCAGCCAAGATCGGGGGAGCTCCTACGAGCAGTACTTC,CASSQDRGSSYEQYF
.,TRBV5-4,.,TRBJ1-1,TGTGCCAGCAGCCCTCCTGAACAGACCGGTGAAGCTTTCTTT,CASSPPEQTGEAFF
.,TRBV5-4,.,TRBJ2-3,TGTGCCAGCAGCCTAAAGAGCTACACAGATACGCAGTATTTT,CASSLKSYTDTQYF
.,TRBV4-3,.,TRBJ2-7,TGCGCCAGCAGCCAAGTGACAGCTCGCGCCTCCTACGAGCAGTACTTC,CASSQVTARASYEQYF
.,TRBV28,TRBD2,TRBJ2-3,TGTGCCAGCCGGACTAGCGGGAGCACAGATACGCAGTATTTT,CASRTSGSTDTQYF
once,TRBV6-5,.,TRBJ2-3,TGTGCCAGCAGTTTGGCTGGGGGCGGAGATACGCAGTATTTT,CASSLAGGGDTQYF
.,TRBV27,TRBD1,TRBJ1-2,TGTGCCAGCAGTTTATCCCTCGGGGACAGGGGAAACTATGGCTACACCTTC,CASSLSLGDRGNYGYTF
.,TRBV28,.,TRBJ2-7,TGTGCCAGCAGATCTGACGGGATCCCCTACGAGCAGTACTTC,CASRSDGIPYEQYF
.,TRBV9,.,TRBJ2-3,TGTGCCAGCAGCGTAGGACTACCCCCTAACACAGATACGCAGTATTTT,CASSVGLPPNTDTQYF
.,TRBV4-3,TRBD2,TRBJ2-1,TGCGCCAGCACCACTTGGCGGGAGTTTTCCTACAATGAGCAGTTCTTC,CASTTWREFSYNEQFF
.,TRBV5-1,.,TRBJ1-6,TGCGCCAGCAGCTTGGACGCGGGGAGAGGCAATTCACCCCTCCACTTT,CASSLDAGRGNSPLHF
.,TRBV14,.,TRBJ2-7,TGTGCCAGCAGCCAAGGGTCCGCGGGTGAGCAGTACTTC,CASSQGSAGEQYF
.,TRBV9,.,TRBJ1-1,TGTGCCAGCAGCGTAGGAGGCCGGATGAACACTGAAGCTTTCTTT,CASSVGGRMNTEAFF
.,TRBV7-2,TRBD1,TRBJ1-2,TGTGCCAGCAGCTTCTACCGACAGGGGGCTGGCTACACCTTC,CASSFYRQGAGYTF
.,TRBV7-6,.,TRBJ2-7,TGTGCCAGCAGCTTAGACCAGGGATCCTACGAGCAGTACTTC,CASSLDQGSYEQYF
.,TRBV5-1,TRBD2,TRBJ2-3,TGCGCCAGCATGTTGACTAGCGGAAAAGATACGCAGTATTTT,CASMLTSGKDTQYF
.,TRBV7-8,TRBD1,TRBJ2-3,TGTGCCAGCAGCTCGGGGACAGCGGGGACAGGGGGAGCAGATACGCAGTATTTT,CASSSGTAGTGGADTQYF
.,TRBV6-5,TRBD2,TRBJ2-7,TGTGCCAGCAGTTACGGGACGGGAGGTGCCTACGAGCAGTACTTC,CASSYGTGGAYEQYF
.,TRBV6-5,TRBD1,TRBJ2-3,TGTGCCAGCCTCAGACAGGGGGCTACCACAGATACGCAGTATTTT,CASLRQGATTDTQYF
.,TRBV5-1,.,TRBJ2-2,TGCGCCAGCAGCTTAGACAGGTTCGGGGCCGGGGAGCTGTTTTTT,CASSLDRFGAGELFF
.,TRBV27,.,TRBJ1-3,TGTGCCAGCAGCTTGACAGGTTCCTCTGGAAACACCATATATTTT,CASSLTGSSGNTIYF
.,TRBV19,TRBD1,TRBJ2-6,TGTGCCAGCAGACAGGGGCCTGGGGCCAACGTCCTGACTTTC,CASRQGPGANVLTF
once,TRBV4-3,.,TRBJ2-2,TGCGCCAGCAGCCAAGGACCGAGGGACACCGGGGAGCTGTTTTTT,CASSQGPRDTGELFF
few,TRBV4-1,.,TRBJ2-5,TGCGCCAGCAGCCGACCACTAGCCCCAGAGACCCAGTACTTC,CASSRPLAPETQYF
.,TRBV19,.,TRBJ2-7,TGTGCCAGTAGTATCCAAGGGGGAACCGGCGAGCAGTACTTC,CASSIQGGTGEQYF
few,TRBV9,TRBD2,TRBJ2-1,TGTGCCAGCAGCGTAGAGTGGGGCGGGAGGGCCGTTGAGCAGTTCTTC,CASSVEWGGRAVEQFF
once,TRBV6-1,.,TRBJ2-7,TGTGCCAGCAGTGTGCAGGGTTTGGGGCAGTACTTC,CASSVQGLGQYF
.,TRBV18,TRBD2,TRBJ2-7,TGTGCCAGCTCATCATCGGGACTAGCGGGGGAGCAGTACTTC,CASSSSGLAGEQYF
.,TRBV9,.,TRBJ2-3,TGTGCCAGCAGCGTAGCGGGTAGCACAGATACGCAGTATTTT,CASSVAGSTDTQYF
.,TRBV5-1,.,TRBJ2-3,TGCGCCAGCAAGGGTGGAGGGACCGATACGCAGTATTTT,CASKGGGTDTQYF
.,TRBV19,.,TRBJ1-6,TGTGCCAGTAGTACTGGACAGACTTATTCACCCCTCCACTTT,CASSTGQTYSPLHF
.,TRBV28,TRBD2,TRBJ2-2,TGTGCCAGCAGTTTTTCGGGAGGAGTGAACACCGGGGAGCTGTTTTTT,CASSFSGGVNTGELFF
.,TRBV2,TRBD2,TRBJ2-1,TGTGCCAGCAGGGGACTAGCGGGAGCAGTGGGTGAGCAGTTCTTC,CASRGLAGAVGEQFF
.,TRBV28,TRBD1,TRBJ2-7,TGTGCCAGCAGCTCCCATCGAACCGGGACAGGGTCTTACGAGCAGTACTTC,CASSSHRTGTGSYEQYF
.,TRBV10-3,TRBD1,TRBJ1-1,TGTGCCAGCCGACAGGGACTGAACACTGAAGCTTTCTTT,CASRQGLNTEAFF
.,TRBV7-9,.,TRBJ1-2,TGTGCCAGCAGCCTTCTCCGGGACACCGGACCCTATGGCTACACCTTC,CASSLLRDTGPYGYTF
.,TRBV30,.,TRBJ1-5,TGTGCCTGGCAGGGGTCTAGCAATCAGCCCCAGCATTTT,CAWQGSSNQPQHF
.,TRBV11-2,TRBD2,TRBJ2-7,TGTGCCAGCAGCTCGGGACTAGCGGGATCCTACGAGCAGTACTTC,CASSSGLAGSYEQYF
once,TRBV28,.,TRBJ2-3,TGTGCCAGCAGTTCCAATAGCGTCGGAGATACGCAGTATTTT,CASSSNSVGDTQYF
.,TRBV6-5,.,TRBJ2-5,TGTGCCAGCAAGCGGACAGAAGAGACCCAGTACTTC,CASKRTEETQYF
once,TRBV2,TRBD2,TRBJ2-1,TGTGCCAGCAGCTTCCTACTAGCGGGAGCCAATGAGCAGTTCTTC,CASSFLLAGANEQFF
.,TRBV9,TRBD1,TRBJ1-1,TGTGCCAGCAGCGGACAGGGGCGGATGAACACTGAAGCTTTCTTT,CASSGQGRMNTEAFF
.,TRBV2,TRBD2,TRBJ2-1,TGTGCCAGCAGGGCGACTAGCGGGGGGTTGGGTGAGCAGTTCTTC,CASRATSGGLGEQFF
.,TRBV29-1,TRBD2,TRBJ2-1,TGCAGCGTGGGAGGGTCGGGCCCCCTTTATGATGAGCAGTTCTTC,CSVGGSGPLYDEQFF
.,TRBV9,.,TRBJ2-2,TGTGCCAGCAGTGGGACACACGGGGAGCTGTTTTTT,CASSGTHGELFF
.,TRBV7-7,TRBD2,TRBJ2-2,TGTGCCACACGGGAGGCTTCGAACACCGGGGAGCTGTTTTTT,CATREASNTGELFF
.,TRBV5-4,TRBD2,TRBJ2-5,TGTGCCAGCACCCGTAGCGGGCGCAACCAAGAGACCCAGTACTTC,CASTRSGRNQETQYF
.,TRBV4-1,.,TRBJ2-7,TGCGCCAGCAGCCAAAGGGTTCTTGGGGCGGTGTACGAGCAGTACTTC,CASSQRVLGAVYEQYF
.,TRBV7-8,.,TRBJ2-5,TGTGCCAGCAGCTCGGCGGGGGAGACCCAGTACTTC,CASSSAGETQYF